These 29 T cell receptor beta chains were sequenced from one sample in a study of OX40 agonist ivuxolimab in advanced cancers. Here immunoSEQ multiplex PCR was the method, and the copy in TCRdb shows in-frame clones only, minus some. The sample holds more than 85,000 clones; 90% are singletons and the top ten take approximately 0.34%. Sequencing was performed on CD4+ or CD8+ T cells sorted from blood, taken in a trial of the OX40 agonist ivuxolimab. These receptors all come from an adult with an advanced solid tumor such as melanoma, head and neck, liver or kidney cancer.

The rearrangement joins TRBV29-1 to TRBJ2-1; 7 bases map to TRBD2. This CDR3 has 14 amino acids. With V trimmed by 3 bases and J by 4 bases, 6 bases remained unmatched. Germline V gene sequence: CDR1 SQVTM, CDR2 ANQGSEA. CDR3 DNA sequence: TGCAGCGTTGAGAACGGGAGGACTTACAATGAGCAGTTCTTC. Translated: CSVENGRTYNEQFF.

The V gene is TRBV7-3, the J gene TRBJ2-6; D is tentatively TRBD1 or TRBD2 (6 bases each). The CDR3 has 15 amino acids. Trimming shortened V by 5 bases and J by 4 bases, and 12 bases separated the two germline ends. CDR1 and CDR2 (germline): SGHTA, FQGTGA. CDR3 sequence (DNA): TGTGCCAGCAGCGCCGGGGGCTCCGGGGCCAACGTCCTGACTTTC. Its protein product is CASSAGGSGANVLTF.

This clone was seen more than once but under ten times. CDR3 DNA: TGTGCCAGCAGTTTCGAGGGGGCGGGGAGTGGCTACACCTTC. The encoded protein is CASSFEGAGSGYTF. The genes are TRBV27 and TRBJ1-2, with TRBD1 matching over 7 bases. CDR1 is MNHEY, CDR2 SMNVEV, per germline (reference sequence). The CDR3 consists of 14 residues. J gave up 7 bases and V 3 bases, and 8 bases lay outside the gene matches.

The chain is built from TRBV28 and TRBJ2-1; 10 bases agree with TRBD2. Germline CDR1 and CDR2: MDHEN and SYDVKM. V shed 2 bases and J 7 bases; nucleotides not matched to a gene: 20. This CDR3 region has 20 residues. This CDR3 is CASSLETGGASSGSSNEQFF. The CDR3 coding sequence is TGTGCCAGCAGTTTAGAGACAGGAGGAGCGTCTAGCGGGAGTAGTAATGAGCAGTTCTTC.

The rearrangement links TRBV28 to TRBJ2-7; D unresolved. CDR3 length: 13 residues. CDR1 and CDR2 from the germline V gene are MDHEN and SYDVKM. V lost 8 bases, J lost 4 bases, and 15 bases lay in between. The CDR3, as DNA: TGTGCCAGCGTACCCTCGACCCGTTACGAGCAGTACTTC. It is translated as CASVPSTRYEQYF.

This rearrangement joins TRBV5-1 to TRBJ2-1; 7 nucleotides agree with TRBD2. The CDR3 consists of 14 residues. J lost 1 base, V lost 2 bases, and 0 bases had no gene match. Germline assignment: CDR1 SGHRS and CDR2 YFSETQ. The CDR3 sequence is CASSLLASYNEQFF. In DNA, the CDR3 is TGCGCCAGCAGCTTACTAGCGTCCTACAATGAGCAGTTCTTC.

The V and J genes are TRBV7-3 and TRBJ2-7; D gene uncertain. The CDR3 has 13 amino acids. CDR1 and CDR2 from the germline V gene are SGHTA and FQGTGA. V lost 4 bases, J lost 3 bases, and 10 bases lay in between. The CDR3 is CASSSRPFYEQYF. The CDR3, as DNA: TGTGCCAGCAGCTCCCGACCGTTCTACGAGCAGTACTTC.

The chain couples TRBV7-2 to TRBJ2-7, with TRBD2 matching over 14 bases. The CDR3 is 17 amino acids. J was trimmed by 2 bases and V by 3 bases; bases with no gene match: 6. Germline V gene data show CDR1 as SGHTA and CDR2 as FQGNSA. CDR3 DNA sequence: TGTGCCAGCAGCTTGTCGACTAGCGGGAGGGTTCCCTACGAGCAGTACTTC. It codes for CASSLSTSGRVPYEQYF.

The chain has TRBV6-6 and TRBJ2-7; 8 bases map to TRBD2. Per the germline V gene, CDR1 is MNHNY and CDR2 is SVGAGI (reference sequence). V lost 4 bases to trimming and J lost 2 bases; unmatched junction nucleotides: 7. CDR3 length equals 15 residues. CDR3 DNA: TGTGCCAGCAGTTCACCGGGACTAGTTACCTACGAGCAGTACTTC. It translates to CASSSPGLVTYEQYF.

This chain links TRBV7-2 with TRBJ2-7; TRBD1 matches 10 bases. Germline-derived CDR1 and CDR2 are SGHTA and FQGNSA. V lost 2 bases and J lost 4; bases outside the gene matches: 2. CDR3 length: 14 amino acids. CDR3 coding DNA: TGTGCCAGCAGCTTATCGGGACAGGGGTACGAGCAGTACTTC. Protein: CASSLSGQGYEQYF. The complete variable domain, with remaining parts taken from reference TRBV7-2 and TRBJ2-7, reads GAGVSQSPSNKVTEKGKDVELRCDPISGHTALYWYRQSLGQGLEFLIYFQGNSAPDKSGLPSDRFSAERTGGSVSTLTIQRTQQEDSAVYLCASSLSGQGYEQYFGPGTRLTVT.

The rearrangement links TRBV7-2 to TRBJ2-7, with TRBD2 identical over 9 bases. CDR1 and CDR2 from the germline V gene are SGHTA and FQGNSA. The V segment lost 0 bases and the J segment 1 base; nucleotides outside the gene matches: 7. This CDR3 contains 17 residues. The CDR3 DNA reads as TGTGCCAGCAGCTTAGCCCCGCTAGCGGGGATTTCCTACGAGCAGTACTTC. Translation gives CASSLAPLAGISYEQYF.

A few counts support this clone. The rearrangement joins TRBV5-6 to TRBJ2-7; D not certain. This CDR3 has 13 amino acids. Trimming took 5 bases from V and 1 from J, leaving 10 bases between them. CDR1 and CDR2 from the germline V gene are SGHDT and YYEEEE. The CDR3 nucleotides are TGTGCCAGCAGTTCCACCGTATCCTACGAGCAGTACTTC. It is translated as CASSSTVSYEQYF.

The CDR3 DNA reads as TGTGCCAGCAGCGACACAGGGGATTGGGCAGATACGCAGTATTTT. Its translation: CASSDTGDWADTQYF. The chain employs TRBV7-2 and TRBJ2-3; 7 bases match TRBD1. Germline V gene lookup returns CDR1 SGHTA and CDR2 FQGNSA. The CDR3 covers 15 residues. V was pared by 5 bases and J by 4 bases, with 9 bases of the junction left unmatched.

J is TRBJ2-7 and V is TRBV6-4, with 8 bases identical to TRBD1. The CDR3 runs to 17 residues. Germline CDR1 and CDR2: MRHNA and SNTAGT. The junction had 11 bases not matched to a gene; V was cut back by 2 bases and J by 2 bases. CDR3 sequence: CASSDGGQGSLPYEQYF. The CDR3 DNA sequence: TGTGCCAGCAGTGACGGAGGACAGGGCTCCCTCCCCTACGAGCAGTACTTC.

V and J are TRBV4-2 and TRBJ1-1, with a possible D match to TRBD1 (6 bases). Germline V gene data show CDR1 as LGHNA and CDR2 as YNFKEQ. The V end was cut by 5 bases, the J end by 0 bases, with 10 bases between. The CDR3 contains 14 residues. The CDR3 DNA sequence: TGTGCCAGCAGCTGGACAGACATGAACACTGAAGCTTTCTTT. It specifies CASSWTDMNTEAFF.

This clone was detected only once. This rearrangement joins TRBV7-2 to TRBJ2-4; D gene uncertain. CDR1 is SGHTA, CDR2 FQGNSA, per germline. The CDR3 is 13 amino acids. Trimming cost V 1 base and J 5 bases, with 6 bases left between them. The CDR3 reads CASSLGQQNIQYF. In DNA, the CDR3 is TGTGCCAGCAGCTTAGGCCAGCAAAACATTCAGTACTTC.

J is TRBJ1-2 and V is TRBV29-1; D possibly corresponds to TRBD1 (5 bases). Per the germline V gene, CDR1 is SQVTM and CDR2 is ANQGSEA. V shed 4 bases and J shed 6 bases, with 12 bases lying between them. The CDR3 totals 12 residues. As DNA, the CDR3 is TGCAGCGTTGTGGGGGGAATCAATGGCTACACCTTC. It is translated as CSVVGGINGYTF.

The chain links TRBV28 to TRBJ2-3, with D maybe TRBD2 (5 bases). Trimming left V 8 bases short and J 3 bases short, with 21 bases between. This CDR3 has 16 amino acids. Germline-derived CDR1 and CDR2 are MDHEN and SYDVKM. CDR3 nucleotides: TGTGCCAGCGTCCTTGCGGGCCCTAGACGGACAGATACGCAGTATTTT. Amino acids: CASVLAGPRRTDTQYF.

The rearrangement uses TRBV19 and TRBJ2-1; 11 nucleotides line up with TRBD2. V shed 5 bases and J 10 bases; nucleotides not matched to a gene: 13. CDR3 size: 16 residues. The germline gives CDR1 LNHDA, CDR2 SQIVND (reference sequence). CDR3 protein: CASSDQTSGTRREQFF. The CDR3 bases are TGTGCCAGTAGTGACCAGACTAGCGGGACCCGACGGGAGCAGTTCTTC.

This clone was counted once. J is TRBJ1-5 and V is TRBV28; no clear D gene. The V gene's germline CDR1 is MDHEN and CDR2 SYDVKM. The CDR3 is 15 amino acids. Trimming cost V 5 bases and J 6 bases, with 17 bases left between them. CDR3 protein: CASSPGQAFGQPQHF. CDR3 bases: TGTGCCAGCAGTCCTGGGCAGGCCTTCGGTCAGCCCCAGCATTTT. The full variable domain, with the rest looked up from reference TRBV28 and TRBJ1-5, is DVKVTQSSRYLVKRTGEKVFLECVQDMDHENMFWYRQDPGLGLRLIYFSYDVKMKEKGDIPEGYSVSREKKERFSLILESASTNQTSMYLCASSPGQAFGQPQHFGDGTRLSIL.

V usage is TRBV18 and J usage is TRBJ2-2; possible D gene TRBD2, 6 bases. V dropped 2 bases and J dropped 2 bases, with 12 bases sitting between them. The CDR3 contains 16 residues. CDR1 and CDR2 from the germline V gene are KGHSH and LQKENI. CDR3 sequence (DNA): TGTGCCAGCTCACCAAACCCGGGACTCAACACCGGGGAGCTGTTTTTT. Translating it yields CASSPNPGLNTGELFF.

The V gene is TRBV4-3, the J gene TRBJ1-1, with 7 bases fitting TRBD1. Trimming cost V 2 bases and J 0 bases; bases outside gene matches: 3. CDR1 and CDR2 from the germline V gene are LGHNA and YSLEER. CDR3 length equals 15 residues. For the CDR3, the DNA is TGCGCCAGCAGCCAAACGGACAGGTTGAACACTGAAGCTTTCTTT. Its translation: CASSQTDRLNTEAFF.

This clone was seen a handful of times. This chain joins TRBV5-1 and TRBJ2-1, with 9 bases identical to TRBD2. The CDR3 covers 16 residues. V shed 4 bases and J 0 bases; nucleotides not matched to a gene: 5. CDR1 is SGHRS and CDR2 is YFSETQ in the germline V gene. The CDR3 nucleotides read TGCGCCAGCAGCCGGACTAGCGATGTCTCCTACAATGAGCAGTTCTTC. Amino acids: CASSRTSDVSYNEQFF.

This clone was seen a handful of times. The chain couples TRBV18 to TRBJ1-4; no reliable D call. The length of the CDR3 is 14 residues. Trimming took off 4 bases at V and 8 bases at J, with 14 bases between the two ends. Germline V lookup: CDR1 KGHSH, CDR2 LQKENI. CDR3 region: CASSRATRSEKLFF. CDR3 sequence (DNA): TGTGCCAGCTCACGCGCGACGAGGAGCGAAAAACTGTTTTTT.

In DNA, the CDR3 is TGTGCCAGCAGCTCCCGGGCCACCGGGGAGCTGTTTTTT. Protein sequence: CASSSRATGELFF. The chain has TRBV7-9 and TRBJ2-2; D is undetermined. Germline V CDR1 and CDR2: SEHNR, FQNEAQ (reference sequence). V was cut by 4 bases and J by 4 bases, with 7 bases left in between. This CDR3 contains 13 residues. Together with reference TRBV7-9 and TRBJ2-2, the CDR3 gives the full variable domain: DTGVSQNPRHKITKRGQNVTFRCDPISEHNRLYWYRQTLGQGPEFLTYFQNEAQLEKSRLLSDRFSAERPKGSFSTLEIQRTEQGDSAMYLCASSSRATGELFFGEGSRLTVL.

The chain carries TRBV11-2 and TRBJ2-2, with D tentatively TRBD2 (5 bases). The CDR3 totals 16 residues. CDR1 is SGHAT and CDR2 is FQNNGV in the germline V gene. Trimming cost V 3 bases and J 3 bases, with 14 bases left between them. The CDR3 nucleotides read TGTGCCAGCAGCTTGTTAGGACGGGGAGACACCGGGGAGCTGTTTTTT. This gives the protein CASSLLGRGDTGELFF.

This clone occurred once. V usage is TRBV19 and J usage is TRBJ1-4; D unresolved. CDR1 is LNHDA, CDR2 SQIVND, per germline (reference sequence). V shed 8 bases and J shed 5 bases, with 12 bases lying between them. The CDR3 length is 13 residues. The CDR3 spells CASARAGNEKLFF. The DNA for the CDR3 is TGTGCCAGTGCTCGGGCCGGGAATGAAAAACTGTTTTTT.

The genes are TRBV6-5 and TRBJ2-6; perhaps TRBD1 as D (5 bases). The V gene lost 6 bases and the J gene lost 0 bases, with 9 bases spanning the gap. This CDR3 region has 15 residues. Germline V CDR1 and CDR2: MNHEY, SVGAGI. The CDR3 reads CASSRDSSGANVLTF. Written as DNA, the CDR3 is TGTGCCAGCAGCCGCGACAGCTCTGGGGCCAACGTCCTGACTTTC.

The rearrangement links TRBV6-5 to TRBJ1-1; D is possibly TRBD1 (5 bases). The CDR3 runs 13 residues. CDR1 is MNHEY, CDR2 SVGAGI, per germline. Trimming shortened V by 6 bases and J by 0 bases, and 8 bases separated the two germline ends. The DNA for the CDR3 is TGTGCCAGCAGCCGACAGTTGAACACTGAAGCTTTCTTT. Translated: CASSRQLNTEAFF.